What follows are 5 T cell receptor beta chains derived from one specimen sequenced in a study of T cell responses to AZD1222 COVID-19 vaccine. The method was immunoSEQ multiplex PCR; TCRdb's version includes in-frame clones alone and lacks a portion of them. Of roughly 180,000 clones in the sample, approximately 94% were seen once. This sample comprised peripheral blood, obtained on day 0 of AZD1222 vaccination. The receptors shown here come from an adult in good health.

This chain links TRBV16 with TRBJ1-1; a possible D gene is TRBD1 (6 bases). This CDR3 spans 17 amino acids. Looked up from germline, CDR1 is KGHSY and CDR2 is FQNENV. The V and J ends lost 1 base and 0 bases respectively, with 15 bases between them. CDR3 loop: CASSQWPQGIMNTEAFF. For the CDR3, the DNA is TGTGCCAGCAGCCAATGGCCCCAGGGGATCATGAACACTGAAGCTTTCTTT. The full variable domain, with the rest looked up from reference TRBV16 and TRBJ1-1, is GEEVAQTPKHLVRGEGQKAKLYCAPIKGHSYVFWYQQVLKNEFKFLISFQNENVFDETGMPKERFSAKCLPNSPCSLEIQATKLEDSAVYFCASSQWPQGIMNTEAFFGQGTRLTVV.

The rearrangement links TRBV7-3 to TRBJ2-5, with D perhaps TRBD2 (7 bases). V shed 5 bases and J shed 3 bases, with 13 bases lying between them. Germline values: CDR1 SGHTA, CDR2 FQGTGA. This CDR3 has 14 amino acids. Written as DNA, the CDR3 is TGTGCCAGCAGCCTATTAGGGGGGGAAGAGACCCAGTACTTC. Its translation: CASSLLGGEETQYF.

This clone was found once. The rearrangement joins TRBV4-2 to TRBJ2-7, with 7 bases identical to TRBD2. The germline gives CDR1 LGHNA, CDR2 YNFKEQ. V lost 0 bases and J lost 4; bases outside the gene matches: 15. This CDR3 region has 18 residues. In DNA form, the CDR3 reads TGTGCCAGCAGCCAAGATTCGGTGTCGAGCGGGGCTATTTACGAGCAGTACTTC. The encoded protein is CASSQDSVSSGAIYEQYF.

This clone was counted once. The chain couples TRBV12-5 to TRBJ1-2; D uncertain. Germline-derived CDR1 and CDR2 are LGHNT and FRNRAP. The CDR3 runs 13 residues. The V end was cut by 4 bases, the J end by 4 bases, with 10 bases between. CDR3 DNA sequence: TGTGCTAGTGGTTCAACCGGGAGCTATGGCTACACCTTC. Encoded protein: CASGSTGSYGYTF.

The rearrangement joins TRBV5-6 to TRBJ2-2, with unresolved D. Trimming took off 6 bases at V and 4 bases at J, with 4 bases between the two ends. CDR3 length: 11 amino acids. Germline assignment: CDR1 SGHDT and CDR2 YYEEEE. In DNA, the CDR3 is TGTGCCAGCACGGTCACCGGGGAGCTGTTTTTT. The encoded protein is CASTVTGELFF.